What follows are 15 T cell receptor beta chains derived from one specimen sequenced in a study of cytomegalovirus exposure and HLA in healthy donors. Clones were read by immunoSEQ multiplex PCR, and TCRdb kept only the in-frame ones, dropping some. Among 120,000 to 150,000 clones, approximately 89% were seen once, and the ten largest hold about 0.65%. The sequenced sample consisted of PBMCs. Receptor source: a man in his late teens or twenties in good health and CMV-seronegative.

The chain recombines TRBV5-1 with TRBJ2-3, with 7 bases identical to TRBD2. V lost 1 base to trimming and J lost 5 bases; unmatched junction nucleotides: 13. The germline CDR1 and CDR2 sequences are SGHRS and YFSETQ. This CDR3 has 17 residues. CDR3 residues: CASSLIEGGGKGDTQYF. The DNA of the CDR3 is TGCGCCAGCAGCTTGATTGAGGGCGGGGGTAAGGGAGATACGCAGTATTTT. Full variable domain (remainder filled in from reference TRBV5-1 and TRBJ2-3): KAGVTQTPRYLIKTRGQQVTLSCSPISGHRSVSWYQQTPGQGLQFLFEYFSETQRNKGNFPGRFSGRQFSNSRSEMNVSTLELGDSALYLCASSLIEGGGKGDTQYFGPGTRLTVL.

CDR3 amino acids: CASSLRTGDYGYTF. The CDR3 DNA follows: TGTGCCAGCTCACTTCGGACAGGGGACTATGGCTACACCTTC. The chain combines TRBV18 with TRBJ1-2; 9 bases are a match to TRBD1. Germline V CDR1 and CDR2: KGHSH, LQKENI. This CDR3 has 14 amino acids. Trimming at V came to 4 bases and at J to 3 bases, leaving 3 bases not matched to a gene.

This clone was counted between two and nine times. The chain joins TRBV25-1 to TRBJ1-1; 7 bases agree with TRBD1. The length of the CDR3 is 14 residues. Trimming removed 3 bases from V and 3 bases from J; junction bases left unmatched: 4. Germline-derived CDR1 and CDR2 are MGHDK and SYGVNS. CDR3 DNA: TGTGCCAGCAGTGATTGGGGACAGTACACTGAAGCTTTCTTT. It encodes CASSDWGQYTEAFF.

The V and J genes are TRBV5-6 and TRBJ2-5; 7 positions match TRBD2. J gave up 1 base and V 4 bases, and 10 bases lay outside the gene matches. Germline loops: CDR1 SGHDT, CDR2 YYEEEE. The length of the CDR3 is 16 residues. CDR3 in amino acids: CASSIWSGTPQETQYF. CDR3 DNA: TGTGCCAGCAGCATATGGAGCGGGACGCCCCAAGAGACCCAGTACTTC.

CDR3 protein: CASSLTLGQGGHYEQYF. CDR3 nucleotides: TGTGCCAGCAGCTTAACCCTTGGACAGGGAGGTCACTACGAGCAGTACTTC. J is TRBJ2-7 and V is TRBV7-6, with 8 bases fitting TRBD1. V was clipped by 2 bases and J by 3 bases; unmatched bases: 12. This CDR3 region has 17 residues. Germline loops: CDR1 SGHVS, CDR2 FNYEAQ.

The chain uses TRBV6-5 and TRBJ2-7; 10 nucleotides match TRBD1. With 5 bases clipped from V and 3 bases from J, the junction kept 7 bases outside the gene matches. The CDR3 consists of 15 residues. Germline CDR1 MNHEY, CDR2 SVGAGI. CDR3 nucleotides: TGTGCCAGCAGTACAAAGGGACAGGGGTACTACGAGCAGTACTTC. Amino acids: CASSTKGQGYYEQYF.

The chain joins TRBV9 to TRBJ1-1; D gene ambiguous. Trimming removed 0 bases from V and 11 bases from J, with 14 bases in between. The germline CDR1 and CDR2 sequences are SGDLS and YYNGEE. The CDR3 length is 13 residues. For the CDR3, the DNA is TGTGCCAGCAGCGTAGGGAGCGGGCGAGAGGCTTTCTTT. This codes for CASSVGSGREAFF.

The rearrangement joins TRBV7-9 to TRBJ1-4, with 7 bases aligning to TRBD1. V lost 5 bases and J lost 1; bases outside the gene matches: 7. Per germline, CDR1 SEHNR and CDR2 FQNEAQ (reference sequence). This CDR3 has 16 residues. The CDR3 loop reads CASSLITGVTNEKLFF. CDR3 bases: TGTGCCAGCAGCCTGATCACAGGGGTAACTAATGAAAAACTGTTTTTT.

This rearrangement joins TRBV5-6 to TRBJ2-1, with 11 bases that match TRBD2. The CDR3 runs 17 residues. Germline V gives CDR1 SGHDT, CDR2 YYEEEE. With 4 bases clipped from V and 2 bases from J, the junction kept 8 bases outside the gene matches. CDR3 region: CASSVERTSGPYNEQFF. The CDR3 nucleotides are TGTGCCAGCAGCGTAGAACGGACTAGCGGGCCCTACAATGAGCAGTTCTTC.

The CDR3 bases are TGTGCCAGCAGCGTACAAGACAGGGCCCCTAATGAAAAACTGTTTTTT. Its protein is CASSVQDRAPNEKLFF. The rearrangement links TRBV9 to TRBJ1-4; 7 bases map to TRBD1. V gave up 1 base and J gave up 3 bases; unmatched junction bases: 6. Germline CDR1 and CDR2: SGDLS and YYNGEE. The length of the CDR3 is 16 residues.

This chain links TRBV18 with TRBJ1-5; unclear D gene. Per germline, CDR1 KGHSH and CDR2 LQKENI. CDR3 length: 14 amino acids. The V end was cut by 5 bases, the J end by 0 bases, with 8 bases between. CDR3 nucleotides: TGTGCCAGCTCAAGCCTAGATAGCAATCAGCCCCAGCATTTT. This codes for CASSSLDSNQPQHF.

This CDR3 is CASSITSSGNTIYF. The CDR3 region has the DNA TGTGCCAGTAGTATCACCAGCTCTGGAAACACCATATATTTT. The chain combines TRBV19 with TRBJ1-3; D gene ambiguous. Per germline, CDR1 LNHDA and CDR2 SQIVND (reference sequence). V was clipped by 3 bases and J by 0 bases, with 6 bases between them. This CDR3 is built from 14 residues.

This chain joins TRBV20-1 and TRBJ1-2; D is possibly TRBD1 (5 bases). The CDR3 sequence is 9 residues long. Germline CDR1 and CDR2: DFQATT and SNEGSKA (reference sequence). V was pared by 0 bases and J by 14 bases, with 7 bases between. This CDR3 reads CSARDWTTF. The DNA for the CDR3 is TGCAGTGCTAGAGATTGGACAACCTTC.

The chain is built from TRBV7-2 and TRBJ1-4; the D gene is possibly TRBD1 (6 bases). CDR3 length: 17 amino acids. The V gene's germline CDR1 is SGHTA and CDR2 FQGNSA. Trimming left V 5 bases short and J 3 bases short, with 19 bases between. The CDR3 sequence is CASSKETLRGANEKLFF. DNA of the CDR3: TGTGCCAGCAGCAAAGAGACTCTCAGGGGTGCTAATGAAAAACTGTTTTTT.

The rearrangement joins TRBV9 to TRBJ2-1; D unclear. Trimming took 0 bases from V and 0 from J, leaving 13 bases between them. CDR1 is SGDLS and CDR2 is YYNGEE in the germline V gene. The CDR3 contains 17 residues. CDR3 region: CASSVVERPSSYNEQFF. The CDR3 DNA reads TGTGCCAGCAGCGTAGTGGAGCGCCCGAGCTCCTACAATGAGCAGTTCTTC.